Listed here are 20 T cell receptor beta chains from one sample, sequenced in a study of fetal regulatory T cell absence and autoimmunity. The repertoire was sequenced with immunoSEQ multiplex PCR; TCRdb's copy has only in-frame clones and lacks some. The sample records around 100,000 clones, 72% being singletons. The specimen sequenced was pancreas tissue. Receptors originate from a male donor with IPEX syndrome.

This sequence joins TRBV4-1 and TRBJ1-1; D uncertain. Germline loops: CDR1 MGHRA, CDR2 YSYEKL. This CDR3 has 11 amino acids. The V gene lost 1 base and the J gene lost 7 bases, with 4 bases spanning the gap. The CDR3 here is CASSQGIEAFF. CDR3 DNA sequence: TGCGCCAGCAGCCAAGGAATTGAAGCTTTCTTT.

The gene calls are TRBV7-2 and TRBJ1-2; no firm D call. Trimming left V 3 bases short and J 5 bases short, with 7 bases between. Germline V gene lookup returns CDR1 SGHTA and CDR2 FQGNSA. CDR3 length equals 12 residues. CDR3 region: CASSFGEYGYTF. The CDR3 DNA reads TGTGCCAGCAGCTTTGGGGAGTATGGCTACACCTTC.

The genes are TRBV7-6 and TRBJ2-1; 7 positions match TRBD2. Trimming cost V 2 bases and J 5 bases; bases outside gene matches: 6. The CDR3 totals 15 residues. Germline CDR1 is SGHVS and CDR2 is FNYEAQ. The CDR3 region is CASSLWVGTNNEQFF. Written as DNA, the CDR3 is TGTGCCAGCAGCTTATGGGTAGGGACTAACAATGAGCAGTTCTTC.

The CDR3 nucleotides read TGCAGTGCTAGAGACTCCTACGAGCAGTACTTC. This gives the protein CSARDSYEQYF. This chain uses TRBV20-1 with TRBJ2-7; D unresolved. V was shortened by 0 bases and J by 0 bases, with 0 bases between the two germline ends. The length of the CDR3 is 11 residues. Germline CDR1 is DFQATT and CDR2 is SNEGSKA (reference sequence).

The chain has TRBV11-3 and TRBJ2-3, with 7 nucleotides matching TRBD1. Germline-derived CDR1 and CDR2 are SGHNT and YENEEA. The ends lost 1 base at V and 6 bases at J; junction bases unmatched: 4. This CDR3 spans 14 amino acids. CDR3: CASSLALDRDTQYF. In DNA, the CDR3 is TGTGCCAGCAGCTTAGCGTTGGACAGGGATACGCAGTATTTT.

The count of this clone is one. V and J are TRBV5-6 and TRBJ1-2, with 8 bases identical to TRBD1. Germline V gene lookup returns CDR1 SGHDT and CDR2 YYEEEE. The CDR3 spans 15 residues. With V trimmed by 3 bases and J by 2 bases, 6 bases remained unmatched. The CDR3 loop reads CASSSGQVANYGYTF. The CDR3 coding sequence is TGTGCCAGCAGCTCGGGACAGGTGGCCAACTATGGCTACACCTTC.

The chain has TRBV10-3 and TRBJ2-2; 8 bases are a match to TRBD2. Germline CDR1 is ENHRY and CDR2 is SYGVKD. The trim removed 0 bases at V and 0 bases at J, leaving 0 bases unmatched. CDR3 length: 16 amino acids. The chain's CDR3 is CAISESGGANTGELFF. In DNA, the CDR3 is TGTGCCATCAGTGAGTCCGGGGGGGCGAACACCGGGGAGCTGTTTTTT.

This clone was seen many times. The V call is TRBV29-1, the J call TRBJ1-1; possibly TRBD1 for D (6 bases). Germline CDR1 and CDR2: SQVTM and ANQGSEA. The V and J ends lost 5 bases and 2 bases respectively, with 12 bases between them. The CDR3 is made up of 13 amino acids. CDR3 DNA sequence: TGCAGCGTTTTACCGGACAGCAACACTGAAGCTTTCTTT. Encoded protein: CSVLPDSNTEAFF.

CDR3 in DNA: TGTGCCAGCAGTGTGCTGCAGGGGAGCGGAAACACCATATATTTT. Encoded protein: CASSVLQGSGNTIYF. The genes are TRBV2 and TRBJ1-3; D might be TRBD1 (6 bases). The CDR3 extends over 15 amino acids. The V gene lost 4 bases and the J gene lost 4 bases, with 14 bases spanning the gap. Germline CDR1 and CDR2: SNHLY and FYNNEI.

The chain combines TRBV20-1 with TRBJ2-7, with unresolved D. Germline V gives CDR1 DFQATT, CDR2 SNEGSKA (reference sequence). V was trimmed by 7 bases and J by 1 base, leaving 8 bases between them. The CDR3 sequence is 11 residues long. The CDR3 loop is CSVPQSYEQYF. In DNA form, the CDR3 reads TGCAGTGTCCCTCAGTCCTACGAGCAGTACTTC.

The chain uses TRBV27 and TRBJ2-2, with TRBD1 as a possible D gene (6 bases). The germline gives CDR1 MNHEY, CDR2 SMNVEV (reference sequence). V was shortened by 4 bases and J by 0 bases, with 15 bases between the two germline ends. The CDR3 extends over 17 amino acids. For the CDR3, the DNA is TGTGCCAGCAGTTCCGACCCGACAGGTGCGAACACCGGGGAGCTGTTTTTT. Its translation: CASSSDPTGANTGELFF.

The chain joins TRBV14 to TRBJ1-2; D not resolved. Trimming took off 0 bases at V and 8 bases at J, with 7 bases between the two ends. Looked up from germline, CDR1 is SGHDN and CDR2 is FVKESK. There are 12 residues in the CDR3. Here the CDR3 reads CASSQDSRGYTF. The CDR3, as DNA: TGTGCCAGCAGCCAAGACAGCCGGGGCTACACCTTC.

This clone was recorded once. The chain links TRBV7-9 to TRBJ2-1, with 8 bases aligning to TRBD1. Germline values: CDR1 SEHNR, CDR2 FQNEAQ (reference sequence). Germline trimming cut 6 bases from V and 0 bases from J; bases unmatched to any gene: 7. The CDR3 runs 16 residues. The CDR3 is CASSPTGGSSYNEQFF. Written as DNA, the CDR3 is TGTGCCAGCAGTCCCACAGGGGGAAGCTCCTACAATGAGCAGTTCTTC. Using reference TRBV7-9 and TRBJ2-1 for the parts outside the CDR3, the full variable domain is DTGVSQNPRHKITKRGQNVTFRCDPISEHNRLYWYRQTLGQGPEFLTYFQNEAQLEKSRLLSDRFSAERPKGSFSTLEIQRTEQGDSAMYLCASSPTGGSSYNEQFFGPGTRLTVL.

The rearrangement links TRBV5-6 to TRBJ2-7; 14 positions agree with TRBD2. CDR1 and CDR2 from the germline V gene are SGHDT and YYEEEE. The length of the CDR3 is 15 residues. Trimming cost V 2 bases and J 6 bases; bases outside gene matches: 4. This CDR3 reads CASSFGTSGSAEQYF. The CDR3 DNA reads TGTGCCAGCAGCTTCGGGACTAGCGGGAGCGCCGAGCAGTACTTC.

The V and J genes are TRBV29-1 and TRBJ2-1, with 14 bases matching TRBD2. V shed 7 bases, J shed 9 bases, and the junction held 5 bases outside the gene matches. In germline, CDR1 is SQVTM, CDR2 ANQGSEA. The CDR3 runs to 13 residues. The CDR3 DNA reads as TGCAGCGGAGAGGGACTAGCGGGGGCTGAGCAGTTCTTC. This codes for CSGEGLAGAEQFF.

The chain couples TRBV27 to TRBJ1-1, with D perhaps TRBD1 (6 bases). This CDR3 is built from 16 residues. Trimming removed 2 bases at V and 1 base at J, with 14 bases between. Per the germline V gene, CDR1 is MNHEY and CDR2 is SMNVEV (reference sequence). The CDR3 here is CASSLDPPGQNTEAFF. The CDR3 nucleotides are TGTGCCAGCAGTTTAGACCCCCCGGGACAGAACACTGAAGCTTTCTTT.

CDR3 sequence: CASRLGSSYNEQFF. DNA for the CDR3: TGTGCCAGCAGATTGGGGAGCTCCTACAATGAGCAGTTCTTC. The J gene is TRBJ2-1, the V gene TRBV6-1, with a possible D match to TRBD2 (5 bases). The germline CDR1 and CDR2 sequences are MNHNS and SASEGT. Trimming removed 6 bases from V and 0 bases from J, with 9 bases in between. There are 14 residues in the CDR3.

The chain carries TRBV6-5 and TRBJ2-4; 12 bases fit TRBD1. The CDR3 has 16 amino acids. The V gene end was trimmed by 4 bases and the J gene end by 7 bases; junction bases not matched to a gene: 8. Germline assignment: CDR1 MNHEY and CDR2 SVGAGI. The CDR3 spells CASSSPWDRGRNIQYF. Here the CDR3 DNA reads TGTGCCAGCAGTTCCCCCTGGGACAGGGGGCGGAACATTCAGTACTTC.

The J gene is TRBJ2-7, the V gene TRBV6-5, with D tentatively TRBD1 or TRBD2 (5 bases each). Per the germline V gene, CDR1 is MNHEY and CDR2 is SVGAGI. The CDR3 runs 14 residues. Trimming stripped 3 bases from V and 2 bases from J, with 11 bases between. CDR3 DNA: TGTGCCAGCAGTTATCCCGGGACGACCTACGAGCAGTACTTC. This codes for CASSYPGTTYEQYF.

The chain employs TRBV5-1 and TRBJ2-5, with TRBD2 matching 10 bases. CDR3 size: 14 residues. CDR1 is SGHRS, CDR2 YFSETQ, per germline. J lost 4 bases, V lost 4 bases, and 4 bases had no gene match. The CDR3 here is CASSQLAGRETQYF. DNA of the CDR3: TGCGCCAGCAGCCAACTAGCGGGAAGAGAGACCCAGTACTTC.